These T cell receptor beta chains were read from a single sample in a study of T cells after yellow fever vaccination. TCRdb redid the calling of the 5' RACE reads with MiXCR, one entry per CDR3 protein. In the table there are about 300,000 distinct CDR3 sequences, about 6.6% of which are singletons. The sample consisted of PBMCs, taken 45 days after the first yellow fever vaccination. These receptors originate from a man aged 18 to 30 who received the YFV17D yellow fever vaccine. The CDR3 runs from the conserved cysteine through the conserved F or W. Each record gives: D gene, J gene, clone size, V gene, CDR3 length, CDR3 DNA, CDR3 protein. A D gene is named only where the DNA matches it firmly. Part of the rows lack a size; the others show once, few, many or a class for expanded clones.

d_call: -
j_call: TRBJ1-2
clone_size: -
v_call: TRBV6-1
cdr3_length: 14
cdr3_nt: TGTGCCAGCCTCACCCCGGGGGGGGCGGGCGGCTACACCTTC
cdr3_aa: CASLTPGGAGGYTF

d_call: -
j_call: TRBJ2-2
clone_size: few
v_call: TRBV27
cdr3_length: 14
cdr3_nt: TGTGCCAGCAGTTTGGGGGCGGGTTTCGGGGAGCTGTTTTTT
cdr3_aa: CASSLGAGFGELFF

d_call: TRBD1
j_call: TRBJ1-1
clone_size: -
v_call: TRBV7-8
cdr3_length: 15
cdr3_nt: TGTGCCAGCAGCCCTCAGACAGGGATGAACACTGAAGCTTTCTTT
cdr3_aa: CASSPQTGMNTEAFF

d_call: TRBD2
j_call: TRBJ2-3
clone_size: -
v_call: TRBV20-1
cdr3_length: 15
cdr3_nt: TGCAGTGCCCCCGGTGGGGGACTAGCGGGGTTTACGCAGTATTTT
cdr3_aa: CSAPGGGLAGFTQYF

d_call: -
j_call: TRBJ2-1
clone_size: few
v_call: TRBV11-3
cdr3_length: 13
cdr3_nt: TGTGCCAGCAGCAGCCGGGGGAACAATGAGCAGTTCTTC
cdr3_aa: CASSSRGNNEQFF

d_call: -
j_call: TRBJ1-6
clone_size: -
v_call: TRBV27
cdr3_length: 15
cdr3_nt: TGTGCCAGCAGTTTTGACCCAACCTATAATTCACCCCTCCACTTT
cdr3_aa: CASSFDPTYNSPLHF

d_call: TRBD1
j_call: TRBJ1-2
clone_size: -
v_call: TRBV27
cdr3_length: 16
cdr3_nt: TGTGCCAGCAGTGGGGGGACAGCGGGTTTGGGATATGGCTACACCTTC
cdr3_aa: CASSGGTAGLGYGYTF

d_call: TRBD2
j_call: TRBJ2-3
clone_size: many
v_call: TRBV5-1
cdr3_length: 15
cdr3_nt: TGCGCCAGCAGCTGGGGCGGGGGGAGCACAGATACGCAGTATTTT
cdr3_aa: CASSWGGGSTDTQYF

d_call: -
j_call: TRBJ2-5
clone_size: -
v_call: TRBV3-1
cdr3_length: 16
cdr3_nt: TGTGCCAGCAGCCAGGACAGTTTTTCGGGCCAAGAGACCCAGTACTTC
cdr3_aa: CASSQDSFSGQETQYF

d_call: TRBD1
j_call: TRBJ1-1
clone_size: few
v_call: TRBV29-1
cdr3_length: 11
cdr3_nt: TGCAGCGTCGTTGGACAGGGGGGAGCTTTCTTT
cdr3_aa: CSVVGQGGAFF

d_call: -
j_call: TRBJ2-3
clone_size: few
v_call: TRBV24-1
cdr3_length: 14
cdr3_nt: TGTGCCACCAGTGATTTACAGCGCACAGATACGCAGTATTTT
cdr3_aa: CATSDLQRTDTQYF

d_call: TRBD1
j_call: TRBJ1-4
clone_size: -
v_call: TRBV19
cdr3_length: 16
cdr3_nt: TGTGCCAGTAGTACCGCCGCGGACAGGGGAGGTGAAAAACTGTTTTTT
cdr3_aa: CASSTAADRGGEKLFF

d_call: TRBD1
j_call: TRBJ1-1
clone_size: many
v_call: TRBV4-3
cdr3_length: 14
cdr3_nt: TGCGCCAGCAGCCAAGATCCCGCAGGGGGAATAGCTTTCTTT
cdr3_aa: CASSQDPAGGIAFF

d_call: -
j_call: TRBJ2-2
clone_size: few
v_call: TRBV5-1
cdr3_length: 13
cdr3_nt: TGCGCCAGCAGCCAGGGTCCCACCGGGGAGCTGTTTTTT
cdr3_aa: CASSQGPTGELFF

d_call: TRBD1
j_call: TRBJ2-3
clone_size: few
v_call: TRBV5-1
cdr3_length: 16
cdr3_nt: TGCGCCAGCAGCCGGGACAGGGTAGGGAGCACAGATACGCAGTATTTT
cdr3_aa: CASSRDRVGSTDTQYF

d_call: -
j_call: TRBJ2-1
clone_size: few
v_call: TRBV5-4
cdr3_length: 16
cdr3_nt: TGTGCCAGTAGGCCCCAAGGAGCCAGCCTCTACAATGAGCAGTTCTTC
cdr3_aa: CASRPQGASLYNEQFF

d_call: -
j_call: TRBJ2-3
clone_size: -
v_call: TRBV28
cdr3_length: 13
cdr3_nt: TGTGCCAGCAGTTTTCCGCTAGTCGGTACGCAGTATTTT
cdr3_aa: CASSFPLVGTQYF

d_call: -
j_call: TRBJ2-7
clone_size: few
v_call: TRBV10-2
cdr3_length: 14
cdr3_nt: TGCGCCAGCACTACTCACCGCCTCTCCTACGAGCAGTACTTC
cdr3_aa: CASTTHRLSYEQYF

d_call: -
j_call: TRBJ1-1
clone_size: -
v_call: TRBV19
cdr3_length: 13
cdr3_nt: TGTGCCAGTAGTAGGCAGCTGAACACTGAAGCTTTCTTT
cdr3_aa: CASSRQLNTEAFF

d_call: -
j_call: TRBJ2-3
clone_size: few
v_call: TRBV11-2
cdr3_length: 16
cdr3_nt: TGTGCCAGCAGCTTAGTTGTGGGGGGGGCCACAGATACGCAGTATTTT
cdr3_aa: CASSLVVGGATDTQYF

d_call: -
j_call: TRBJ1-3
clone_size: -
v_call: TRBV12-3/TRBV12-4
cdr3_length: 15
cdr3_nt: TGTGCCAGCAGTCGGTGGGGGGCTGGAGGAAACACCATATATTTT
cdr3_aa: CASSRWGAGGNTIYF

d_call: TRBD2
j_call: TRBJ2-6
clone_size: -
v_call: TRBV20-1
cdr3_length: 15
cdr3_nt: TGCAGTGCAGACCCGGGGGGCTCTGGGGCCAACGTCCTGACTTTC
cdr3_aa: CSADPGGSGANVLTF

d_call: TRBD2
j_call: TRBJ2-1
clone_size: -
v_call: TRBV29-1
cdr3_length: 17
cdr3_nt: TGCAGCGTGGCGGGGACTAGCGGGGGGCACGTTTACAATGAGCAGTTCTTC
cdr3_aa: CSVAGTSGGHVYNEQFF

d_call: -
j_call: TRBJ2-7
clone_size: few
v_call: TRBV6-1
cdr3_length: 14
cdr3_nt: TGTGCCAGCAGTGAAGCCCAGGGCCCCTACGAGCAGTACTTC
cdr3_aa: CASSEAQGPYEQYF

d_call: -
j_call: TRBJ1-2
clone_size: -
v_call: TRBV6-2/TRBV6-3
cdr3_length: 13
cdr3_nt: TGTGCCAGCAGTTCAACGAGGGTCTATGGCTACACCTTC
cdr3_aa: CASSSTRVYGYTF

d_call: -
j_call: TRBJ1-6
clone_size: -
v_call: TRBV6-2/TRBV6-3
cdr3_length: 16
cdr3_nt: TGTGCCAGCAGTTACTCCGGTTTGACCTATAATTCACCCCTCCACTTT
cdr3_aa: CASSYSGLTYNSPLHF

d_call: -
j_call: TRBJ2-1
clone_size: -
v_call: TRBV20-1
cdr3_length: 14
cdr3_nt: TGCAGTGCTAGAGAGTACGGGGCCCACAATGAGCAGTTCTTC
cdr3_aa: CSAREYGAHNEQFF

d_call: -
j_call: TRBJ2-7
clone_size: few
v_call: TRBV20-1
cdr3_length: 12
cdr3_nt: TGCAGTGGGTCCGGAAGGTCCTACGAGCAGTACTTC
cdr3_aa: CSGSGRSYEQYF

d_call: -
j_call: TRBJ2-5
clone_size: -
v_call: TRBV5-1
cdr3_length: 15
cdr3_nt: TGCGCCAGCAGCTTGTTGACGGGGTCAGAAGAGACCCAGTACTTC
cdr3_aa: CASSLLTGSEETQYF

d_call: TRBD1
j_call: TRBJ2-1
clone_size: many
v_call: TRBV20-1
cdr3_length: 12
cdr3_nt: TGCAGTGCCGGACAGGGCTGGAATGAGCAGTTCTTC
cdr3_aa: CSAGQGWNEQFF

d_call: -
j_call: TRBJ2-2
clone_size: many
v_call: TRBV11-2
cdr3_length: 14
cdr3_nt: TGTGCCAGCAGTCGAGGGACGAACACCGGGGAGCTGTTTTTT
cdr3_aa: CASSRGTNTGELFF

d_call: -
j_call: TRBJ2-1
clone_size: -
v_call: TRBV25-1
cdr3_length: 14
cdr3_nt: TGTGCCAGCAGTGAAGGGGGGTTGGTCAATGAGCAGTTCTTC
cdr3_aa: CASSEGGLVNEQFF

d_call: -
j_call: TRBJ2-1
clone_size: few
v_call: TRBV28
cdr3_length: 16
cdr3_nt: TGTGCCAGCAGCTACGGAGGGGGCTCTTCCTACAATGAGCAGTTCTTC
cdr3_aa: CASSYGGGSSYNEQFF

d_call: -
j_call: TRBJ2-7
clone_size: -
v_call: TRBV20-1
cdr3_length: 13
cdr3_nt: TGCAGTGCTAGAGAAACGGCCCCCTACGAGCAGTACTTC
cdr3_aa: CSARETAPYEQYF

d_call: -
j_call: TRBJ1-2
clone_size: -
v_call: TRBV7-8
cdr3_length: 13
cdr3_nt: TGTGCCAGCAGCTTAGTTGTGGGCTATGGCTACACCTTC
cdr3_aa: CASSLVVGYGYTF

d_call: -
j_call: TRBJ2-1
clone_size: -
v_call: TRBV12-3/TRBV12-4
cdr3_length: 15
cdr3_nt: TGTGCCAGCAGTTTCGTGGGGGCGGCGGGCGATGAGCAGTTCTTC
cdr3_aa: CASSFVGAAGDEQFF

d_call: -
j_call: TRBJ1-1
clone_size: few
v_call: TRBV12-3/TRBV12-4
cdr3_length: 12
cdr3_nt: TGTGCCAGCAGACGAGGGTGGACTGAAGCTTTCTTT
cdr3_aa: CASRRGWTEAFF

d_call: TRBD1
j_call: TRBJ2-2
clone_size: -
v_call: TRBV4-3
cdr3_length: 17
cdr3_nt: TGCGCCAGCAGCCAAGGCCCTCTAGGGACAGCCAGATGGGAGCTGTTTTTT
cdr3_aa: CASSQGPLGTARWELFF

d_call: -
j_call: TRBJ2-7
clone_size: -
v_call: TRBV5-1
cdr3_length: 15
cdr3_nt: TGCGCCAGCAGCTGGGGCAGGGTCGGCTTCTACGAGCAGTACTTC
cdr3_aa: CASSWGRVGFYEQYF

d_call: -
j_call: TRBJ1-2
clone_size: few
v_call: TRBV9
cdr3_length: 15
cdr3_nt: TGTGCCAGCAGCGTAGCTACCGCAGGACCCGGCGGCTACACCTTC
cdr3_aa: CASSVATAGPGGYTF

d_call: -
j_call: TRBJ2-3
clone_size: -
v_call: TRBV12-3/TRBV12-4
cdr3_length: 12
cdr3_nt: TGTGCCAGCAGTCTCCAAGAAGATACGCAGTATTTT
cdr3_aa: CASSLQEDTQYF

d_call: -
j_call: TRBJ2-1
clone_size: few
v_call: TRBV19
cdr3_length: 15
cdr3_nt: TGTGCCAGTAGTGAACCAGCGGCGACGCGGGGTGAGCAGTTCTTC
cdr3_aa: CASSEPAATRGEQFF

d_call: -
j_call: TRBJ1-5
clone_size: many
v_call: TRBV7-2
cdr3_length: 15
cdr3_nt: TGTGCCAGCAGCTTAGATCTGGGTGGCAATCAGCCCCAGCATTTT
cdr3_aa: CASSLDLGGNQPQHF

d_call: -
j_call: TRBJ1-6
clone_size: few
v_call: TRBV4-1
cdr3_length: 17
cdr3_nt: TGCGCCAGCAGCCAAGTTGCGCGGGGCGCCGGGGATTCACCCCTCCACTTT
cdr3_aa: CASSQVARGAGDSPLHF

d_call: TRBD1
j_call: TRBJ2-3
clone_size: -
v_call: TRBV7-3
cdr3_length: 15
cdr3_nt: TGTGCCAGCAGCTGGACAGGGGGCCCCGCAGATACGCAGTATTTT
cdr3_aa: CASSWTGGPADTQYF

d_call: -
j_call: TRBJ1-3
clone_size: few
v_call: TRBV7-2
cdr3_length: 13
cdr3_nt: TGTGCCAGCAGCTTAAACGAGGGAAACACCATATATTTT
cdr3_aa: CASSLNEGNTIYF

d_call: -
j_call: TRBJ2-7
clone_size: few
v_call: TRBV4-1
cdr3_length: 15
cdr3_nt: TGCGCCAGCAGCCAAGCGGGGGCGACAGCCTACGAGCAGTACTTC
cdr3_aa: CASSQAGATAYEQYF

d_call: -
j_call: TRBJ2-7
clone_size: many
v_call: TRBV12-3/TRBV12-4
cdr3_length: 13
cdr3_nt: TGTGCCAGCAGGCCACCCTCCTCCTACGAGCAGTACTTC
cdr3_aa: CASRPPSSYEQYF

d_call: TRBD1
j_call: TRBJ1-2
clone_size: -
v_call: TRBV11-3
cdr3_length: 15
cdr3_nt: TGTGCCAGCAGCATTAGGACAGGGGCCGTGGGGGGCTACTCCTTC
cdr3_aa: CASSIRTGAVGGYSF

d_call: TRBD1
j_call: TRBJ2-5
clone_size: -
v_call: TRBV6-2/TRBV6-3
cdr3_length: 17
cdr3_nt: TGTGCCAGCAGTTACTCGACTTACAGGGGGCGCCGAGAGACCCAGTACTTC
cdr3_aa: CASSYSTYRGRRETQYF

d_call: -
j_call: TRBJ2-7
clone_size: many
v_call: TRBV27
cdr3_length: 13
cdr3_nt: TGTGCCAGCAGTTTAGGACAGAACTACGAGCAGTACTTC
cdr3_aa: CASSLGQNYEQYF